This paragraph covers one TCR beta chain sequence. The data originate from a study of blood T cell repertoires in COVID-19. Study summary: Whether acute or convalescent, the COVID-19 samples came from the United States, Italy and Spain. PBMCs, B-cell-depleted T cells, or T cells were the source of the cDNA or gDNA that made up the material.

V gave up 9 bases and J gave up 6 bases; unmatched junction bases: 10. Per the germline V gene, CDR1 is LNHDA and CDR2 is SQIVND (reference sequence). The CDR3 is made up of 13 amino acids. Original processing methods: Amplification with reference gene primers provided the estimates of nucleated cell counts. Sequencing used immunoSEQ multiplex PCR; TCRdb keeps in-frame clones, though not all of them. V and J calls and clone size are given by that table; D and trimming were obtained from the DNA. The sample has 110,000 or so clones, about 83% seen once. The rearrangement links TRBV19 to TRBJ1-2, with TRBD1 identical over 7 bases. The material sequenced was peripheral blood. The origin of this receptor is a man aged 60 to 69 with acute or convalescent COVID-19. CDR3 residues: CASLDRPGNGYTF. The CDR3 DNA sequence: TGTGCCAGCTTGGACAGGCCCGGGAATGGCTACACCTTC.